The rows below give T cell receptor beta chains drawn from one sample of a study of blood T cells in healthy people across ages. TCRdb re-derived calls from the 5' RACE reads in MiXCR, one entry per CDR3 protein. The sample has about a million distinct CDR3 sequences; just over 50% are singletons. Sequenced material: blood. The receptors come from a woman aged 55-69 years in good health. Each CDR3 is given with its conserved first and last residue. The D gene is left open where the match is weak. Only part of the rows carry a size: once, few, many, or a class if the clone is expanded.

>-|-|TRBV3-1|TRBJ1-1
CASSQDLVHAEAFF
TGTGCCAGCAGCCAAGACCTAGTTCACGCTGAAGCTTTCTTT
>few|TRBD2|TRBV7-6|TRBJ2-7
CASDPGLASEQYF
TGTGCCAGCGACCCGGGACTAGCTTCCGAGCAGTACTTC
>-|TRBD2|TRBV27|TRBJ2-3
CASSLPSGRGATDTQYF
TGTGCCAGCAGTTTACCTAGCGGGAGAGGGGCCACAGATACGCAGTATTTT
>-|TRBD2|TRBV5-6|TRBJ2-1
CASSGLSGSRNEQFF
TGTGCCAGCAGCGGCCTTAGCGGGAGTAGAAATGAGCAGTTCTTC
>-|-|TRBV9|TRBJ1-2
CASSVAGITGSAHFGDYGYTF
TGTGCCAGCAGCGTAGCAGGGATTACAGGGTCCGCACACTTCGGGGACTATGGCTACACCTTC
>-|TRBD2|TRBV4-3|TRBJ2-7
CASSPQLGLAAEYEQYF
TGCGCCAGCAGCCCCCAGCTCGGGCTAGCGGCCGAGTACGAGCAGTACTTC
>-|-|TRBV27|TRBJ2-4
CASSSTTENIQYF
TGTGCCAGCAGTTCGACGACAGAAAACATTCAGTACTTC
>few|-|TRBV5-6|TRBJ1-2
CASSHSRGANYGYTF
TGTGCCAGCAGCCACTCGCGGGGAGCTAACTATGGCTACACCTTC
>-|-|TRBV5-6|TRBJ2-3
CASSRQVRTDTQYF
TGTGCCAGCAGCCGCCAAGTCAGGACAGATACGCAGTATTTT
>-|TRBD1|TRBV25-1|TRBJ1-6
CASSDRLQGAYNSPLHF
TGTGCCAGCAGTGATAGGCTCCAGGGGGCTTATAATTCACCCCTCCACTTT
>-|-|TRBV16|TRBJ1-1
CASARGANTEAFF
TGTGCCAGTGCCCGGGGGGCGAACACTGAAGCTTTCTTT
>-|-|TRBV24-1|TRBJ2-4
CATSAMAWMKQYF
TGTGCCACCAGTGCTATGGCCTGGATGAAGCAGTACTTC
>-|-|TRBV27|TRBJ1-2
CASRSPYGYTF
TGTGCCAGCAGGTCCCCATATGGCTACACCTTC
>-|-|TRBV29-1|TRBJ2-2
CSVTGQATGELFF
TGCAGCGTTACGGGCCAGGCCACCGGGGAGCTGTTTTTT
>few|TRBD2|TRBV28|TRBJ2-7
CASSPSRRTSGNYEQYF
TGTGCCAGCAGCCCGTCGCGTAGGACTAGCGGGAACTACGAGCAGTACTTC
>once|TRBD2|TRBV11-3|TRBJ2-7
CASSSVLLLAGELSYEQYF
TGTGCCAGCAGCTCCGTGCTATTACTAGCGGGCGAACTCTCCTACGAGCAGTACTTC
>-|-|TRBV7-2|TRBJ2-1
CASSLAVYEQFF
TGTGCCAGCAGTTTAGCCGTTTATGAGCAGTTCTTC
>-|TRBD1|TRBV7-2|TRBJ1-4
CASSVQGPEATNEKLFF
TGTGCCAGCAGCGTACAGGGGCCTGAAGCAACTAATGAAAAACTGTTTTTT
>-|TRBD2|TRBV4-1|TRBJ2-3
CASSVLVISGRGDTQYF
TGCGCCAGCAGCGTCCTGGTTATTAGCGGGAGAGGCGATACGCAGTATTTT
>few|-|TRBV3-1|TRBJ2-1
CASSHLTNRGNNEQFF
TGTGCCAGCAGCCACCTCACAAACCGAGGGAACAATGAGCAGTTCTTC
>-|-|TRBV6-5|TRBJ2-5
CASITRANQGETQYF
TGTGCCAGCATCACAAGGGCAAATCAGGGGGAGACCCAGTACTTC
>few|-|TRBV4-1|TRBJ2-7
CASRPLALHSYEQYF
TGCGCCAGCAGACCCCTAGCGCTACACTCCTACGAGCAGTACTTC
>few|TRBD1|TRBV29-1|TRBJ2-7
CSVEEGQGAREQYF
TGCAGCGTTGAAGAAGGTCAGGGGGCGCGAGAGCAGTACTTC
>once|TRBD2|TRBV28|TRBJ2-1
CASKRTSEYNEQFF
TGTGCCAGCAAACGGACTAGCGAGTACAATGAGCAGTTCTTC
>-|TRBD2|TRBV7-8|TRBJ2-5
CASSFPAGEALLAGVLETQYF
TGTGCCAGCAGCTTCCCAGCGGGGGAGGCCCTGCTAGCGGGAGTCTTGGAGACCCAGTACTTC
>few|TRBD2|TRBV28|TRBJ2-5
CASSSYYKPSGETQYF
TGTGCCAGCAGTTCCTACTACAAACCTAGCGGAGAGACCCAGTACTTC
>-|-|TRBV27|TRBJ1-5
CASSPNRAHNQPQHF
TGTGCCAGCAGCCCAAACAGGGCCCACAATCAGCCCCAGCATTTT
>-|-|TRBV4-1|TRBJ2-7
CASAPLRVSYEQYF
TGCGCCAGCGCCCCTTTGAGGGTCTCCTACGAGCAGTACTTC
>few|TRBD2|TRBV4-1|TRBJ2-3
CASSQVAGGPTDTQYF
TGCGCCAGCAGCCAAGTAGCGGGAGGGCCTACAGATACGCAGTATTTT
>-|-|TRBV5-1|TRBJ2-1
CASRREPSYNEQFF
TGCGCCAGCAGGAGGGAACCCTCCTACAATGAGCAGTTCTTC
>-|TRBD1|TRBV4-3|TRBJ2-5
CASSQGTGYGNEQYF
TGCGCCAGCAGCCAAGGGACAGGGTACGGGAATGAGCAGTACTTC
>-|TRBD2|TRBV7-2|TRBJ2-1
CTSSFKLSGRAYNEQFF
TGTACCAGCAGCTTTAAACTTAGCGGGAGGGCCTACAATGAGCAGTTCTTC
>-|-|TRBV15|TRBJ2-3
CATSRELALRDTQYF
TGTGCCACCAGCAGAGAACTAGCTTTGAGAGATACGCAGTATTTT
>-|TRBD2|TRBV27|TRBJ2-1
CASSGGRLAGGPRGNNEQFF
TGTGCCAGCAGCGGGGGACGACTAGCGGGAGGGCCTCGGGGGAACAATGAGCAGTTCTTC
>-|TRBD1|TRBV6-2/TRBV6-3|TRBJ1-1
CASSGWDRATEAFF
TGTGCCAGCAGTGGTTGGGACAGGGCCACTGAAGCTTTCTTT
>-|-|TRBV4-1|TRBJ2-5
CASSHMRTAKRIQETQYF
TGCGCCAGCAGCCATATGCGGACAGCCAAACGAATTCAAGAGACCCAGTACTTC
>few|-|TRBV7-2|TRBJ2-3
CASSLNGGSSDTQYF
TGTGCCAGCAGCTTAAATGGAGGGTCGTCAGATACGCAGTATTTT
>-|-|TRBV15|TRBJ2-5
CATSSHRNLKETQYF
TGTGCCACCAGCAGTCACAGGAACCTCAAAGAGACCCAGTACTTC
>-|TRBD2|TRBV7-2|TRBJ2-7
CASSNLAGGYNEQYF
TGTGCCAGCAGCAACCTAGCGGGAGGCTACAATGAGCAGTACTTC
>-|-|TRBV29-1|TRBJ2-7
CSVGGTAYEQYF
TGCAGCGTTGGGGGGACGGCGTACGAGCAGTACTTC
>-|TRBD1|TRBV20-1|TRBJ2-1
CSAKPPGQGSDEQFF
TGCAGTGCTAAACCTCCGGGACAGGGTAGTGATGAGCAGTTCTTC
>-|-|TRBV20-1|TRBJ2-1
CSARDRARSGYF
TGCAGTGCTAGAGATAGGGCACGGTCGGGGTACTTC
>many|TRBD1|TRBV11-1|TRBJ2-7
CASSRGFGTGGYEQYF
TGTGCCAGCAGCCGAGGATTTGGGACAGGGGGCTACGAGCAGTACTTC
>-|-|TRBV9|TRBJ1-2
CASSVGGKGHYGYTF
TGTGCCAGCAGCGTAGGGGGTAAGGGCCACTATGGCTACACCTTC
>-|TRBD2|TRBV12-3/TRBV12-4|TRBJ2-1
CASSLTSGRINEQFF
TGTGCCAGCAGTTTGACTAGCGGGAGGATAAATGAGCAGTTCTTC
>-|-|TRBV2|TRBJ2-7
CASSEAQGEQYF
TGTGCCAGCAGTGAAGCGCAGGGCGAGCAGTACTTC
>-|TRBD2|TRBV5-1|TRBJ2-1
CASNAGEDEQFF
TGCGCCAGCAATGCGGGGGAGGATGAGCAGTTCTTC
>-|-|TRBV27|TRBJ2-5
CASSWSVGETQYF
TGTGCCAGCAGTTGGAGTGTAGGCGAGACCCAGTACTTC
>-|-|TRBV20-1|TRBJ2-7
CSASRDNEQYF
TGCAGTGCTAGTAGGGACAACGAGCAGTACTTC
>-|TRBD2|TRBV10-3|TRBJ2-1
CAISGGEAGRGEQFF
TGTGCCATCAGTGGAGGGGAAGCGGGAAGGGGTGAGCAGTTCTTC
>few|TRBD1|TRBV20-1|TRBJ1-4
CSSYRGANEKLFF
TGCAGCAGTTACAGGGGGGCAAATGAAAAACTGTTTTTT
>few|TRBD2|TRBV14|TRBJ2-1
CASNHRASGRLNNEQFF
TGTGCCAGCAACCACCGTGCCAGCGGGAGGTTGAACAATGAGCAGTTCTTC
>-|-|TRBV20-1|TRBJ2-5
CSVRVQETQYF
TGCAGTGTTAGGGTACAAGAGACCCAGTACTTC